The sample holds a few counts of the clone carrying this T cell receptor beta chain. Autoimmune disease history or systemic immunosuppression barred patients. Blood got drawn at baseline, again on cycle 4 day 1, and then on cycle 7 day 1. This specimen belongs to a study of OX40 agonist ivuxolimab in advanced cancers. The repertoire was sequenced with immunoSEQ multiplex PCR; TCRdb's copy has only in-frame clones and lacks some. The sample includes about 10,000 clones, approximately 63% of them seen just once. The CDR3 runs 15 residues. CDR1 and CDR2 (germline): SNHLY, FYNNEI. V dropped 2 bases and J dropped 3 bases, with 12 bases sitting between them.

The TCR was taken from an adult with an advanced solid tumor such as melanoma, head and neck, liver or kidney cancer. The V gene is TRBV2, the J gene TRBJ2-3; D is ambiguous. The sample in question was CD4+ or CD8+ T cells sorted from blood, obtained in a trial of the OX40 agonist ivuxolimab. The CDR3 reads CASSEWIRNTDTQYF. CDR3 nucleotide sequence: TGTGCCAGCAGTGAATGGATCCGGAATACAGATACGCAGTATTTT.